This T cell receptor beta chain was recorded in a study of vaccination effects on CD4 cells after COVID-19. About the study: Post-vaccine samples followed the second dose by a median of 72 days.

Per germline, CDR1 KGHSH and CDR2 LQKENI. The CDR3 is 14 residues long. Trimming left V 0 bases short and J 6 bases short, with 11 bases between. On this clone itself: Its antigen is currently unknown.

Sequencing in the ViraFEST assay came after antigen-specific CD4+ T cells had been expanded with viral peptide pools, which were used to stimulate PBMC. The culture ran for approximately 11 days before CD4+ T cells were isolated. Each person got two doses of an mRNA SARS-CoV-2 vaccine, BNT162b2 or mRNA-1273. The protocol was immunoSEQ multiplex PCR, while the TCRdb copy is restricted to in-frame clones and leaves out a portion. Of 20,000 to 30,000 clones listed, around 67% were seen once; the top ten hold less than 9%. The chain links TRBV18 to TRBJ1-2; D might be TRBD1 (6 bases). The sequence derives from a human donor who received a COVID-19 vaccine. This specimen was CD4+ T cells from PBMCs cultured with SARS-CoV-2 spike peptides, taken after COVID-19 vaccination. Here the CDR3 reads CASSPPSGANGYTF. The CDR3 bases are TGTGCCAGCTCACCACCATCAGGGGCGAATGGCTACACCTTC.